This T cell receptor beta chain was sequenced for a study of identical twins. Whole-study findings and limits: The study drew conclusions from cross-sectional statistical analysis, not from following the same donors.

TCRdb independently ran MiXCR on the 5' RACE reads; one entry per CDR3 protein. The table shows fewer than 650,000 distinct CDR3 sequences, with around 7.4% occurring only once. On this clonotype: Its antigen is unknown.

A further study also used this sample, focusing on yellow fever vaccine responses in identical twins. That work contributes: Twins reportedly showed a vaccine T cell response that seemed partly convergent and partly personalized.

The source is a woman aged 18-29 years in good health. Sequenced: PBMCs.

This chain's CDR3 is CASSPPLNYEQYF. CDR3 coding DNA: TGTGCCAGCTCACCCCCTTTAAACTACGAGCAGTACTTC. The V and J genes are TRBV18 and TRBJ2-7; D gene unclear. Trimming removed 3 bases at V and 3 bases at J, with 9 bases between. Germline CDR1 reads KGHSH; CDR2 reads LQKENI. CDR3 length: 13 residues.